These T cell receptor beta chains were read from a single sample in a study of T cell repertoires in aging, cancer and after chemotherapy. From the multiplex PCR reads, TCRdb called clonotypes with MiXCR, one entry per CDR3 protein. Of under 8,000 distinct CDR3 sequences listed, about 50% are singletons. Sequencing input: blood. The receptors originated from a human donor with a solid tumor. The conserved cysteine and the conserved F or W are not part of the CDR3 here.

length: 11
V: TRBV20-1
CDR3: SARVGGTQKLF

length: 13
V: TRBV15
CDR3: ATSRDPSGSDTQY

length: 12
V: TRBV12-3/TRBV12-4
CDR3: ASSPSGSADTQY

length: 14
V: TRBV7-2
CDR3: ASSLWGGQSTDTQY

length: 12
V: TRBV5-1
CDR3: ASSLALADGELF

length: 13
V: TRBV28
CDR3: ASRPGTSDYNEQF

length: 12
V: TRBV6-6
CDR3: ASSQQGTGNTIY

length: 14
V: TRBV27
CDR3: ASSSISGRAPYEQY

length: 12
V: TRBV18
CDR3: ASSPDSYNQPQH

length: 11
V: TRBV6-6
CDR3: ASRGLADNEQF

length: 13
V: TRBV24-1
CDR3: ATSGPKNGNYGYT

length: 13
V: TRBV27
CDR3: ASRTQWFRGYGYT

length: 17
V: TRBV28
CDR3: ASSFSIGQRLFSGNTIY

length: 13
V: TRBV6-6
CDR3: ASTLGTGPNTEAF

length: 9
V: TRBV28
CDR3: ASSNSYEQY

length: 11
V: TRBV6-1
CDR3: ASSEGSNTEAF

length: 12
V: TRBV7-9
CDR3: ASSLGQMNTEAF

length: 11
V: TRBV7-3
CDR3: ARSLRASDQAF

length: 12
V: TRBV5-5
CDR3: ASSLEGRVTEAF

length: 11
V: TRBV10-1
CDR3: ASSESGFHEQY

length: 12
V: TRBV18
CDR3: ASSPGGRGTEAF

length: 14
V: TRBV5-6
CDR3: ASSLLTRGDNSPLH

length: 14
V: TRBV20-1
CDR3: SATSLAGAYSYEQY

length: 12
V: TRBV5-5
CDR3: ASSLIGGGAEAF

length: 14
V: TRBV28
CDR3: ASSLKDPPSSYEQY

length: 11
V: TRBV6-1
CDR3: ASNLQGARGYT

length: 13
V: TRBV7-9
CDR3: ASSLSPGLYYEQY

length: 15
V: TRBV28
CDR3: ASSLYRLGLGVQPQH

length: 12
V: TRBV6-1
CDR3: ASSEGSALYEQY

length: 15
V: TRBV12-3/TRBV12-4
CDR3: ASSLDQGGVAKNIQY

length: 10
V: TRBV27
CDR3: ASSLLTGEAF

length: 15
V: TRBV4-1
CDR3: ASSQDHWPSGANVLT

length: 11
V: TRBV24-1
CDR3: ATSAPAANEQY

length: 13
V: TRBV6-5
CDR3: ASSYSLAKNSPLH

length: 9
V: TRBV29-1
CDR3: SVGVGNEQF

length: 9
V: TRBV23-1
CDR3: ASESYNEQF

length: 11
V: TRBV19
CDR3: ASSPQSSYEQY

length: 12
V: TRBV6-5
CDR3: ASSPDRGNQPQH

length: 12
V: TRBV28
CDR3: ASSKGSRSYGYT

length: 14
V: TRBV7-9
CDR3: ASSRLAGVSSYEQY

length: 12
V: TRBV11-2
CDR3: ASRTTGNNSPLH

length: 12
V: TRBV20-1
CDR3: SSLETGLNYGYT

length: 10
V: TRBV20-1
CDR3: SASTGEETQY

length: 13
V: TRBV7-9
CDR3: ASSVGTGATDTQY

length: 11
V: TRBV20-1
CDR3: RGLDRLNYGYT

length: 16
V: TRBV5-1
CDR3: ASSSQPGAWDSGTEAF

length: 11
V: TRBV27
CDR3: ASSHGQGYGYT

length: 13
V: TRBV7-6
CDR3: ASSLGQGALQPQH

length: 10
V: TRBV7-6
CDR3: ASKNTSSEQY

length: 11
V: TRBV18
CDR3: ASSPATSHEQY

length: 11
V: TRBV19
CDR3: ASSLPRQGAAF

length: 14
V: TRBV19
CDR3: VSSIEGQEGYSPLH

length: 9
V: TRBV24-1
CDR3: ATSDGVAQY

length: 12
V: TRBV6-1
CDR3: ASSEALPRGGYT

length: 12
V: TRBV30
CDR3: AWEGSGRLSEQY

length: 10
V: TRBV20-1
CDR3: SASRRWTEAF

length: 10
V: TRBV10-3
CDR3: ATGGSGNTIY

length: 13
V: TRBV6-1
CDR3: ASSESGSANYGYT

length: 11
V: TRBV29-1
CDR3: SVVDSNAETQY

length: 17
V: TRBV27
CDR3: ASLGLGLAGGPPDNEQF